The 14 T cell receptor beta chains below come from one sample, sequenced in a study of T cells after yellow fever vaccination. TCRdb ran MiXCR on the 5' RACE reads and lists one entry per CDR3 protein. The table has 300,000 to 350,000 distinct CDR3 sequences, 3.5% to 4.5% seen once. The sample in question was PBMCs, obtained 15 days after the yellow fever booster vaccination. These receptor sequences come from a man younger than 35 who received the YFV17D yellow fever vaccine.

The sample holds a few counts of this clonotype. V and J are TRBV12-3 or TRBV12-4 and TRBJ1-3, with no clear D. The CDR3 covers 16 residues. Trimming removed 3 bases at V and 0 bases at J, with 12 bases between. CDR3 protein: CASSFTGASSGNTIYF. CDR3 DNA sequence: TGTGCCAGCAGTTTTACGGGAGCTTCCTCTGGAAACACCATATATTTT.

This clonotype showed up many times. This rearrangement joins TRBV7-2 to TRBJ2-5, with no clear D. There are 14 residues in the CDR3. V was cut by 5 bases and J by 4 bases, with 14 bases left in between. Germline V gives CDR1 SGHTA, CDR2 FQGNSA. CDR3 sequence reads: CASSRRPGGETQYF. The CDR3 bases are TGTGCCAGCAGCCGACGACCCGGCGGAGAGACCCAGTACTTC.

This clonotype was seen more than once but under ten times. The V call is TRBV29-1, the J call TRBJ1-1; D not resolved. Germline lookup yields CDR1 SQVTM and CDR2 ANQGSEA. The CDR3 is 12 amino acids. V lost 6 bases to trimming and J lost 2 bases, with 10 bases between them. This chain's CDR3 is CSVPNFNTEAFF. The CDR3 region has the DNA TGCAGCGTCCCGAACTTTAACACTGAAGCTTTCTTT.

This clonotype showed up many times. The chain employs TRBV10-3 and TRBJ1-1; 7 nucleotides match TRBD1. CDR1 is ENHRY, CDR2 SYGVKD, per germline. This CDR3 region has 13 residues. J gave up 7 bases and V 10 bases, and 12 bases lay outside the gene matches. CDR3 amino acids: CATTETGLSEAFF. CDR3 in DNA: TGTGCCACCACCGAGACAGGGCTTAGTGAAGCTTTCTTT.

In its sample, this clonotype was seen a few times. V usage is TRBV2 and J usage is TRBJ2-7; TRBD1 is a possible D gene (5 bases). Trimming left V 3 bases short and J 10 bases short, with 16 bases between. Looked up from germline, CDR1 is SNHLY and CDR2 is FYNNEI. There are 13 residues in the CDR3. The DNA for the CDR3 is TGTGCCAGCAGTGACAGGGTCAAGTTCCCCCAGTACGTC. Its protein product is CASSDRVKFPQYV.

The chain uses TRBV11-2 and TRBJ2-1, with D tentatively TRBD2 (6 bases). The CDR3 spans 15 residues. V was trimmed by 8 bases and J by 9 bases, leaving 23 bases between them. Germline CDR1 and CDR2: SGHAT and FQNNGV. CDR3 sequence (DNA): TGTGCCAGCCACCGTGCGGGACCTTATCGTGGTGAGCAGTTCTTC. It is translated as CASHRAGPYRGEQFF.

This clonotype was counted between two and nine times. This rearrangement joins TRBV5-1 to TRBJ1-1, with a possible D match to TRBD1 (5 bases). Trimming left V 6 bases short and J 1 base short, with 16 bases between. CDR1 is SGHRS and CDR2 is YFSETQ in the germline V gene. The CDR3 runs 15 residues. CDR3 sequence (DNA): TGCGCCAGCACCCGGGGCGGGGAACCGAACACTGAAGCTTTCTTT. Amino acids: CASTRGGEPNTEAFF.

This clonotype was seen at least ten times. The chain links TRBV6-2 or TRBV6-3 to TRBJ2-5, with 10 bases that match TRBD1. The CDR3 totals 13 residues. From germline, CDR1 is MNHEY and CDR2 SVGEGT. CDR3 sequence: CAERGTGVETQYF. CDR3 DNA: TGTGCAGAACGGGGGACAGGGGTGGAGACCCAGTACTTC.

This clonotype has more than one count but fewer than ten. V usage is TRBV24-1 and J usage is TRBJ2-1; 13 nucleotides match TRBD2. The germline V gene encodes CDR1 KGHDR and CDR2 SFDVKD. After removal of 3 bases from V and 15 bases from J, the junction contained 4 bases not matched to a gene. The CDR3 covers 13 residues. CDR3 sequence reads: CATSDKLAGGPFF. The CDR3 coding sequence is TGTGCCACCAGTGATAAACTAGCGGGGGGGCCGTTCTTC.

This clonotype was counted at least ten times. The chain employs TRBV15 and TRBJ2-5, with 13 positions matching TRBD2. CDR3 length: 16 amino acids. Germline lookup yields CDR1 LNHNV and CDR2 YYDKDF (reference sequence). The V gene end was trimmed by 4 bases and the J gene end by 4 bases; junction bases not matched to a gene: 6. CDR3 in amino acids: CATSTRLAGGIETQYF. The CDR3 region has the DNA TGTGCCACCAGCACGAGACTAGCGGGGGGAATAGAGACCCAGTACTTC.

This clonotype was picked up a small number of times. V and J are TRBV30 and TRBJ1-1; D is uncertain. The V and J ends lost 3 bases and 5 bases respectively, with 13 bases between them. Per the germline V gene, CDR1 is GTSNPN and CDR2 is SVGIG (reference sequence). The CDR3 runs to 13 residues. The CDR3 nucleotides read TGTGCCTGGAGCCGGCAGGAAAGGACTGAAGCTTTCTTT. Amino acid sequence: CAWSRQERTEAFF.

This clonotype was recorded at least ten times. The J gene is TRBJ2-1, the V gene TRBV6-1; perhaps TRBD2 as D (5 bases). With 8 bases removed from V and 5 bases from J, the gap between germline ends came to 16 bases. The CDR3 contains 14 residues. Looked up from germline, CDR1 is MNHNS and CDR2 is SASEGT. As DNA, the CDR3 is TGTGCCAGCTGGCGTCCGCGGGTCAACAATGAGCAGTTCTTC. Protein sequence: CASWRPRVNNEQFF.

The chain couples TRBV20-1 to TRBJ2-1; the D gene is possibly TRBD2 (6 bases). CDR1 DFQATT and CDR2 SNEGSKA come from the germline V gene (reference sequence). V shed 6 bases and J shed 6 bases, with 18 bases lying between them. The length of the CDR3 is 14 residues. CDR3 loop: CSAPLAGSGNEQFF. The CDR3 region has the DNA TGCAGTGCCCCACTAGCAGGTAGTGGCAATGAGCAGTTCTTC.

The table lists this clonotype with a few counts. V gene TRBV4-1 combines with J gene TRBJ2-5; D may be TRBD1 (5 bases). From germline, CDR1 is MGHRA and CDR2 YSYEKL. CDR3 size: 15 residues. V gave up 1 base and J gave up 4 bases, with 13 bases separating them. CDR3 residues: CASSQVGLHTETQYF. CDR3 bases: TGCGCCAGCAGCCAAGTGGGGCTTCACACAGAGACCCAGTACTTC.